This T cell receptor beta chain was found in a study of blood T cells in healthy people across ages. Primed by a sample-barcoded 5' primer and a J-beta primer mix, a second PCR proceeded for 7 to 11 cycles. All cDNA molecules were each tagged by a template-switch adaptor with 12 random nucleotides. TCRdb re-derived calls from the 5' RACE reads in MiXCR, one entry per CDR3 protein. The data show roughly 1,300,000 distinct CDR3 sequences, with roughly 59% seen just once and about 6.3% held by the top ten. V lost 0 bases and J lost 1; bases outside the gene matches: 6. CDR1 and CDR2 (germline): MGHRA, YSYEKL. CDR3 size: 17 residues.

The chain joins TRBV4-1 to TRBJ2-5; 9 bases line up with TRBD2. Material for sequencing was blood. The clonotype comes from a young man in good health. The CDR3 region is CASSQDLAGGAQETQYF. CDR3 in DNA: TGCGCCAGCAGCCAAGATCTGGCGGGAGGGGCCCAAGAGACCCAGTACTTC.